This is a list of T cell receptor beta chains from one sample in a study of control samples from healthy donors and cancer patients. Sequenced by immunoSEQ multiplex PCR; TCRdb stores in-frame clones only, minus some. The data hold fewer than 200,000 clones, with about 87% observed a single time. Sequences were obtained from blood. The receptors shown here come from a man aged 30 to 39 in good health. The CDR3 runs from the conserved cysteine through the conserved F or W. The D gene is left open where the match is weak.

j_call cdr3_length d_call v_call cdr3_nt cdr3_aa
TRBJ2-7 20 TRBD2 TRBV9 TGTGCCAGCAGCGCCGAAGCGGGGGGCTCGACTAGGTCCTCGGTGTACGAGCAGTACTTC CASSAEAGGSTRSSVYEQYF
TRBJ2-5 15 - TRBV27 TGTGCCAGCAGTCCCCTGGGACCCGGGGAAGAGACCCAGTACTTC CASSPLGPGEETQYF
TRBJ1-1 12 - TRBV6-5 TGTGCCAGCAGTTACGGGGAAACTGAAGCTTTCTTT CASSYGETEAFF
TRBJ2-7 14 - TRBV21-1 TGTGCCAGCAGCGTCCGGGACAGGGGACCCGAGCAGTACTTC CASSVRDRGPEQYF
TRBJ1-5 18 - TRBV28 TGTGCCAGCAGTTTGGGAGAGGGGACCTCATATAGCAATCAGCCCCAGCATTTT CASSLGEGTSYSNQPQHF
TRBJ1-1 17 - TRBV3-1/TRBV3-2 TGTGCCAGCAGCCAAGACCGCGCGACAGTCAGGGATACTGAAGCTTTCTTT CASSQDRATVRDTEAFF
TRBJ2-2 13 - TRBV12-3/TRBV12-4 TGTGCCAGCAGTGAAGGGGACACCGGGGGGCTGTTTTTT CASSEGDTGGLFF
TRBJ2-7 14 TRBD1 TRBV6-5 TGTGCCAGCAGTTACTCGGGACAGAGGGACGAGCAGTACTTC CASSYSGQRDEQYF
TRBJ1-2 14 - TRBV6-5 TGTGCCAGCAGTCCTCTGACAGAGAACTATGGCTACACCTTC CASSPLTENYGYTF
TRBJ2-1 17 TRBD2 TRBV18 TGTGCCAGCTCGCCTTCTCTAGCGGGGGGACGAGGTAATGAGCAGTTCTTC CASSPSLAGGRGNEQFF
TRBJ1-3 13 - TRBV19 TGTGCCAGTAGACCGGCTTCTGGAAACACCATATATTTT CASRPASGNTIYF
TRBJ2-2 13 - TRBV24-1 TGTGCCACCGGGGAGCGGTGGACCGGGGAGCTGTTTTTT CATGERWTGELFF
TRBJ1-2 12 TRBD1 TRBV6-6 TGTGCCAGCAGGAGTACAGGGGATGGCTACACCTTC CASRSTGDGYTF
TRBJ2-1 16 TRBD1 TRBV28 TGTGCCAGCAGTCCGTGGGGGACAGGGACGTTCAATGAGCAGTTCTTC CASSPWGTGTFNEQFF
TRBJ1-4 15 - TRBV2 TGTGCCAGCAGAGACGCAGGGAGGCCTAATGAAAAACTGTTTTTT CASRDAGRPNEKLFF
TRBJ2-7 15 TRBD1 TRBV5-1 TGCGCCAGCAGCTTGTCAGGGGACAGGGGTCTGGAGCAGTACTTC CASSLSGDRGLEQYF